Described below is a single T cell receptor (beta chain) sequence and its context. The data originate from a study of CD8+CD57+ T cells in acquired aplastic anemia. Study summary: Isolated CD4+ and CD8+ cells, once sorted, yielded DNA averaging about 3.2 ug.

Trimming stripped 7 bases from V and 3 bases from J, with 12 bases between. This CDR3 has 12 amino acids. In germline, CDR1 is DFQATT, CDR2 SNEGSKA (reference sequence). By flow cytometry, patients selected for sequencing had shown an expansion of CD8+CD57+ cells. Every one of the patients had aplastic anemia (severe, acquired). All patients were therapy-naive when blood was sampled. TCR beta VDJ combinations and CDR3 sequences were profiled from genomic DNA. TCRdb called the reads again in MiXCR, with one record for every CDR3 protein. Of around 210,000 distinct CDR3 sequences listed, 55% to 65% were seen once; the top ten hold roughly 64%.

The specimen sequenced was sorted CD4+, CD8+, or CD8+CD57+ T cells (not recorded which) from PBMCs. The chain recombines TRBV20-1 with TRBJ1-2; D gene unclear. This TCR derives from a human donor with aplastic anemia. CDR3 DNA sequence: TGCAGTGTTAGGCATGGGGACTATGGCTACACCTTC. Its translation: CSVRHGDYGYTF.